One sample yielded the 26 T cell receptor beta chains listed below, sequenced in a study of shared clonotypes between healthy human individuals. TCRdb's copy holds only in-frame clones and misses some; the assay was immunoSEQ multiplex PCR. The sample yields around 2.5 million clones, 93% seen once. The sequenced sample consisted of naive CD4+ T cells from PBMCs. Subset in this sample: CD45RA+ positively selected. Receptors originate from a man younger than 30 in good health. Some clones in this sample may be carry-over from other donors' samples.

V usage is TRBV28 and J usage is TRBJ1-5, with a tentative D call TRBD1 (6 bases). V lost 3 bases to trimming and J lost 7 bases, with 16 bases between them. This CDR3 is built from 15 residues. Germline loops: CDR1 MDHEN, CDR2 SYDVKM. This chain's CDR3 is CASSLLTGQGQPQHF. CDR3 in DNA: TGTGCCAGCAGTTTGTTAACGGGACAAGGACAGCCCCAGCATTTT. Complete variable domain (other parts from reference TRBV28 and TRBJ1-5): DVKVTQSSRYLVKRTGEKVFLECVQDMDHENMFWYRQDPGLGLRLIYFSYDVKMKEKGDIPEGYSVSREKKERFSLILESASTNQTSMYLCASSLLTGQGQPQHFGDGTRLSIL.

The chain uses TRBV18 and TRBJ2-3, with a tentative D call TRBD1 (5 bases). CDR1 is KGHSH, CDR2 LQKENI, per germline. There are 15 residues in the CDR3. V was clipped by 8 bases and J by 2 bases, with 17 bases between them. DNA of the CDR3: TGTGCCAGCCTTTGGGGCCCGGGTCCCACAGATACGCAGTATTTT. Its translation is CASLWGPGPTDTQYF.

The chain recombines TRBV4-1 with TRBJ1-4, with TRBD1 matching 8 bases. This CDR3 comprises 15 residues. CDR1 and CDR2 (germline): MGHRA, YSYEKL. The ends lost 1 base at V and 7 bases at J; junction bases unmatched: 5. This CDR3 reads CASSQARGQGEKLFF. The CDR3 DNA follows: TGCGCCAGCAGCCAAGCCAGGGGGCAGGGTGAAAAACTGTTTTTT.

This clone is a singleton in its sample. The rearrangement links TRBV5-6 to TRBJ2-7, with D perhaps TRBD1 (5 bases). Trimming pared 3 bases from V and 3 bases from J, leaving 13 bases between. The CDR3 runs to 14 residues. From germline, CDR1 is SGHDT and CDR2 YYEEEE. CDR3 sequence (DNA): TGTGCCAGCAGCTCCCCAGGGTATAGCTACGAGCAGTACTTC. It yields the protein CASSSPGYSYEQYF.

The chain is built from TRBV7-9 and TRBJ2-7, with 7 bases lining up with TRBD1. The CDR3 has 15 amino acids. With V trimmed by 5 bases and J by 5 bases, 12 bases remained unmatched. Per germline, CDR1 SEHNR and CDR2 FQNEAQ (reference sequence). Written as DNA, the CDR3 is TGTGCCAGCAGCATACTAGGGGGCGCGGGTAACGAGCAGTACTTC. Translating gives CASSILGGAGNEQYF.

The chain links TRBV30 to TRBJ2-4; tentatively, D is TRBD2 (6 bases). V shed 0 bases and J shed 7 bases, with 13 bases lying between them. In germline, CDR1 is GTSNPN, CDR2 SVGIG (reference sequence). This CDR3 is 14 amino acids long. The CDR3 reads CAWSVLELANIQYF. DNA of the CDR3: TGTGCCTGGAGTGTACTCGAACTAGCTAACATTCAGTACTTC.

This clone was found once. The V call is TRBV6-5, the J call TRBJ1-1; D perhaps matches TRBD1 (6 bases). The length of the CDR3 is 15 residues. Trimming cost V 11 bases and J 2 bases, with 21 bases left between them. The germline gives CDR1 MNHEY, CDR2 SVGAGI. CDR3 loop: CAGTQGGAPNTEAFF. The CDR3 bases are TGTGCCGGCACCCAAGGGGGGGCCCCAAACACTGAAGCTTTCTTT.

The V gene is TRBV4-1, the J gene TRBJ2-2, with D possibly matching TRBD2 (5 bases). The germline V gene has CDR1 MGHRA and CDR2 YSYEKL. Trimming cost V 5 bases and J 6 bases, with 22 bases left between them. This CDR3 has 17 amino acids. The DNA for the CDR3 is TGCGCCAGCAGCAGCTCCTCTAGCACAAGGTCCGCCGGGGAGCTGTTTTTT. Translated: CASSSSSSTRSAGELFF.

The rearrangement joins TRBV28 to TRBJ1-5; a possible D gene is TRBD1 (5 bases). The CDR3 has 16 residues. The germline CDR1 and CDR2 sequences are MDHEN and SYDVKM. V lost 4 bases and J lost 0, with 13 bases in between. CDR3 sequence reads: CASSSRQPYSNQPQHF. CDR3 DNA: TGTGCCAGCAGTTCACGACAGCCTTATAGCAATCAGCCCCAGCATTTT.

The chain is built from TRBV11-3 and TRBJ1-1; D gene uncertain. The CDR3 totals 13 residues. V lost 6 bases and J 0 bases, leaving 8 bases between the germline ends. Germline CDR1 reads SGHNT; CDR2 reads YENEEA. This CDR3 is CASRRNLNTEAFF. CDR3 nucleotide sequence: TGTGCCAGCAGACGGAACTTGAACACTGAAGCTTTCTTT.

The J gene is TRBJ2-2, the V gene TRBV5-4; no definite D call. The CDR3 loop spans 13 amino acids. Trimming removed 4 bases from V and 5 bases from J, with 9 bases in between. CDR1 and CDR2 (germline): SGHNT, YYREEE (reference sequence). The CDR3 DNA sequence: TGTGCCAGCAGCAGATATAGTACCGGGGAGCTGTTTTTT. This sequence encodes CASSRYSTGELFF. The complete variable domain, with remaining parts taken from reference TRBV5-4 and TRBJ2-2, reads ETGVTQSPTHLIKTRGQQVTLRCSSQSGHNTVSWYQQALGQGPQFIFQYYREEENGRGNFPPRFSGLQFPNYSSELNVNALELDDSALYLCASSRYSTGELFFGEGSRLTVL.

Worth noting for this clone: Different DNA sequences within this sample yield the same CDR3. The chain has TRBV5-4 and TRBJ2-7; 7 bases are shared with TRBD1. Germline-derived CDR1 and CDR2 are SGHNT and YYREEE (reference sequence). This CDR3 spans 14 amino acids. V dropped 3 bases and J dropped 3; count of bases not matched to a gene: 6. The DNA for the CDR3 is TGTGCCAGCAGCTCTAAGACAGGGAACTACGAGCAGTACTTC. Translated: CASSSKTGNYEQYF.

The chain carries TRBV7-8 and TRBJ2-3; 13 nucleotides agree with TRBD2. Germline V gene data show CDR1 as SGHVS and CDR2 as FQNEAQ. The length of the CDR3 is 16 residues. Losses at the gene ends were 2 bases for V and 4 bases for J; bases not matched to a gene: 3. CDR3 nucleotide sequence: TGTGCCAGCAGCTTAAGGACTAGCGGGAGCGCAGATACGCAGTATTTT. Its protein is CASSLRTSGSADTQYF.

This clone was seen once. V gene TRBV4-1 combines with J gene TRBJ2-5; 12 bases fit TRBD2. Germline V CDR1 and CDR2: MGHRA, YSYEKL. V shed 3 bases and J 1 base; nucleotides not matched to a gene: 12. The CDR3 has 19 amino acids. The CDR3 nucleotides read TGCGCCAGCAGCCATATAATGCTAGCGGGAGGGATGGGCCAAGAGACCCAGTACTTC. Translated: CASSHIMLAGGMGQETQYF.

The chain links TRBV27 to TRBJ2-5, with 8 positions matching TRBD1. This CDR3 is built from 16 residues. J gave up 5 bases and V 6 bases, and 14 bases lay outside the gene matches. CDR1 and CDR2 (germline): MNHEY, SMNVEV (reference sequence). The CDR3: CASSLRRGQESETQYF. CDR3 sequence (DNA): TGTGCCAGCAGCCTCCGCCGGGGACAGGAGTCGGAGACCCAGTACTTC.

This clone was observed once. Additional DNA sequences in this sample encode the identical CDR3. The V and J genes are TRBV18 and TRBJ2-5; no clear D. Looked up from germline, CDR1 is KGHSH and CDR2 is LQKENI. Trimming took 4 bases from V and 3 from J, leaving 3 bases between them. This CDR3 is built from 11 residues. DNA for the CDR3: TGTGCCAGCTCACGTGAAGAGACCCAGTACTTC. It translates to CASSREETQYF. Supplemented by reference TRBV18 and TRBJ2-5, the full variable domain reads NAGVMQNPRHLVRRRGQEARLRCSPMKGHSHVYWYRQLPEEGLKFMVYLQKENIIDESGMPKERFSAEFPKEGPSILRIQQVVRGDSAAYFCASSREETQYFGPGTRLLVL.

With respect to this clone: The sample contains more than one DNA sequence encoding this CDR3. This chain links TRBV2 with TRBJ2-7; D remains unclear. The V end was cut by 6 bases, the J end by 2 bases, with 8 bases between. Germline V gene data show CDR1 as SNHLY and CDR2 as FYNNEI. The CDR3 runs to 12 residues. CDR3 amino acids: CASSPGPYEQYF. CDR3 in DNA: TGTGCCAGCAGCCCAGGCCCCTACGAGCAGTACTTC.

V and J are TRBV4-1 and TRBJ2-2, with D hard to call. Germline V gives CDR1 MGHRA, CDR2 YSYEKL. There are 17 residues in the CDR3. The germline V and J ends were trimmed by 3 bases and 0 bases, with 14 bases remaining between them. Here the CDR3 reads CASSQPRSTSNTGELFF. The CDR3, as DNA: TGCGCCAGCAGCCAGCCCCGAAGTACCTCGAACACCGGGGAGCTGTTTTTT.

The V and J genes are TRBV29-1 and TRBJ2-5; 14 nucleotides agree with TRBD2. CDR3 length: 17 residues. Per the germline V gene, CDR1 is SQVTM and CDR2 is ANQGSEA. The V and J ends lost 4 bases and 4 bases, in that order; junction bases with no gene match: 11. CDR3 sequence: CSVGAGLAGAFGETQYF. CDR3 DNA: TGCAGCGTTGGGGCGGGACTAGCGGGAGCGTTTGGAGAGACCCAGTACTTC.

This rearrangement joins TRBV28 to TRBJ2-5; a weak D match, TRBD1 (5 bases). Trimming took 4 bases from V and 1 from J, leaving 10 bases between them. This CDR3 is 14 amino acids long. Germline loops: CDR1 MDHEN, CDR2 SYDVKM. CDR3 coding DNA: TGTGCCAGCAGTTGGACATTCCCCCAAGAGACCCAGTACTTC. Translated: CASSWTFPQETQYF.

CDR3 amino acids: CATIGVGPYEQYF. CDR3 DNA sequence: TGTGCCACCATAGGAGTGGGGCCTTACGAGCAGTACTTC. The rearrangement uses TRBV6-5 and TRBJ2-7, with D perhaps matching TRBD1 (5 bases). CDR3 length equals 13 residues. Trimming took 10 bases from V and 4 from J, leaving 17 bases between them. CDR1 and CDR2 from the germline V gene are MNHEY and SVGAGI.

This clone was seen just once. The V and J genes are TRBV5-1 and TRBJ1-6; weak D call: TRBD1 (5 bases). This CDR3 spans 12 amino acids. Per the germline V gene, CDR1 is SGHRS and CDR2 is YFSETQ. V dropped 5 bases and J dropped 14 bases, with 14 bases sitting between them. CDR3 loop: CASSPGGSALHF. The CDR3 DNA sequence: TGCGCCAGCAGTCCGGGGGGTTCGGCCCTCCACTTT.

Only a few counts were recorded for this clone. This rearrangement joins TRBV28 to TRBJ1-1; no firm D call. Germline CDR1 is MDHEN and CDR2 is SYDVKM. V was pared by 3 bases and J by 0 bases, with 11 bases between. This CDR3 is built from 15 residues. The CDR3 coding sequence is TGTGCCAGCAGTTTCTCCCCGGGGATGAACACTGAAGCTTTCTTT. Translation gives CASSFSPGMNTEAFF.

This clone was counted once. The rearrangement uses TRBV28 and TRBJ2-5; 7 bases line up with TRBD1. CDR1 and CDR2 (germline): MDHEN, SYDVKM. This CDR3 contains 15 residues. V was pared by 8 bases and J by 2 bases, with 11 bases of the junction left unmatched. The CDR3 is CASSTRRQGQETQYF. The CDR3 DNA follows: TGTGCCAGCTCTACGAGGCGACAGGGACAAGAGACCCAGTACTTC.

In its sample, this clone was seen once. This chain links TRBV5-1 with TRBJ2-7; tentatively, D is TRBD1 (6 bases). This CDR3 has 15 amino acids. Germline values: CDR1 SGHRS, CDR2 YFSETQ. The germline V and J ends were trimmed by 3 bases and 3 bases, with 16 bases remaining between them. The DNA of the CDR3 is TGCGCCAGCAGCTCGATCACAGGGTCGGGCTACGAGCAGTACTTC. Translated: CASSSITGSGYEQYF. The full variable domain, completed using reference TRBV5-1 and TRBJ2-7, is KAGVTQTPRYLIKTRGQQVTLSCSPISGHRSVSWYQQTPGQGLQFLFEYFSETQRNKGNFPGRFSGRQFSNSRSEMNVSTLELGDSALYLCASSSITGSGYEQYFGPGTRLTVT.

The chain couples TRBV7-2 to TRBJ2-6; no firm D call. The length of the CDR3 is 14 residues. Germline V gene sequence: CDR1 SGHTA, CDR2 FQGNSA. The ends were cut back, 6 bases at V and 0 bases at J, with 6 bases in the middle. The CDR3 is CASRSGSGANVLTF. The CDR3 DNA reads as TGTGCCAGCAGATCAGGCTCTGGGGCCAACGTCCTGACTTTC.